This is a list of T cell receptor beta chains from one sample in a study of blood T cell repertoires in COVID-19. Assay used: immunoSEQ multiplex PCR; TCRdb lists only in-frame clones, some missing. The table lists 200,000 to 300,000 clones, approximately 88% of them singletons, with over 1% in the top ten. Sequencing was performed on PBMCs or T cells enriched from blood (not recorded which). The receptors shown here come from a woman aged 35 to 49 with acute COVID-19. The CDR3 runs from the conserved cysteine through the conserved F or W. D genes are given only for firm matches. Clone size is stated in some rows and not others, as once, few, many or a class when expanded.

V	length	D	J	size	DNA	CDR3
TRBV5-5	16	NA	TRBJ1-3	NA	TGTGCCAGCAGCTTAAGGGAACAGGGTGGCGGAAACACCATATATTTT	CASSLREQGGGNTIYF
TRBV29-1	13	TRBD2	TRBJ2-2	NA	TGCAGCGTTTCGGGGGGACGTACCGGGGAGCTGTTTTTT	CSVSGGRTGELFF
TRBV7-4	19	NA	TRBJ1-4	NA	TGTGCCAGCAGCACCAACGCAGGCTCCGAACCCCCCGGGATCGAAAAACTGTTTTTT	CASSTNAGSEPPGIEKLFF
TRBV10-3	15	NA	TRBJ1-5	NA	TGTGCCATCAGTGGGACTCAGGATAGCAATCAGCCCCAGCATTTT	CAISGTQDSNQPQHF
TRBV10-3	16	NA	TRBJ1-2	NA	TGTGCCATCAGTGAGACGCAGGGAAGTGGTAAGAATGGCTACACCTTC	CAISETQGSGKNGYTF
TRBV5-5	16	TRBD2	TRBJ2-1	NA	TGTGCCAGCAGCCCTATCCGGGAGGGCCGGTGGGGTGAGCAGTTCTTC	CASSPIREGRWGEQFF
TRBV7-9	13	NA	TRBJ1-5	NA	TGTGCCAGCCGAGGGTTGGCCAATCAGCCCCAGCATTTT	CASRGLANQPQHF
TRBV7-9	16	TRBD2	TRBJ2-2	few	TGTGCCACCAGAGGTCTCCGGGAGGGCCGCACCGGGGAGCTGTTTTTT	CATRGLREGRTGELFF
TRBV7-2	16	TRBD1	TRBJ2-7	NA	TGTGCCAGCAGCCCGGGGCCGGGACAGGGTATGGGAGAGCAGTACTTC	CASSPGPGQGMGEQYF
TRBV7-2	15	TRBD2	TRBJ2-4	NA	TGTGCCAGCAATGGGGCGGGAGAGGACAAAAACATTCAGTACTTC	CASNGAGEDKNIQYF
TRBV29-1	14	NA	TRBJ1-2	once	TGCAGCGTTGCCCCACTCCTCTCAGGGGATGGCTACACCTTC	CSVAPLLSGDGYTF
TRBV5-5	14	NA	TRBJ1-2	NA	TGTGCCAGCAGCTCCTCGGGTGTTAACTATGGCTACACCTTC	CASSSSGVNYGYTF
TRBV5-1	16	TRBD1	TRBJ2-3	NA	TGCGCCAGCAGCTCAATACCGACAGGGAGCACAGATACGCAGTATTTT	CASSSIPTGSTDTQYF
TRBV24-1	12	NA	TRBJ1-4	NA	TGTGCCACCAGCAAATCCGGGTTCGAACTGTTTTTT	CATSKSGFELFF
TRBV3-1/TRBV3-2	15	TRBD1	TRBJ2-1	once	TGTGCCAGCAGCCCCCGGCCGGACAGGTACAATGAGCAGTTCTTC	CASSPRPDRYNEQFF
TRBV5-4	14	NA	TRBJ1-2	once	TGTGCCAGCAGTTTTTCTGAGGCCGGCTATGGCTACACCTTC	CASSFSEAGYGYTF
TRBV5-1	16	NA	TRBJ1-1	NA	TGCGCCAGCAGCTTGGGTCCCATCGAGAAGAACACTGAAGCTTTCTTT	CASSLGPIEKNTEAFF
TRBV15	17	TRBD2	TRBJ2-1	NA	TGTGCCACCAGCAGAGATGGTCCGGGAGGGCCCCGCAATGAGCAGTTCTTC	CATSRDGPGGPRNEQFF
TRBV7-2	17	TRBD1	TRBJ1-3	NA	TGTGCCAGCAGCTTAGGAGGACAGGGATGGTCTGGAAACACCATATATTTT	CASSLGGQGWSGNTIYF
TRBV10-2	15	TRBD1	TRBJ2-1	NA	TGCGCCAGCACCAACCGGGACAGGGGTGCCAATGAGCAGTTCTTC	CASTNRDRGANEQFF
TRBV5-1	16	NA	TRBJ1-4	NA	TGCGCCAGCAGCTTGGCCCCGGGGGGCCCAAGGGAAAAACTGTTTTTT	CASSLAPGGPREKLFF
TRBV11-2	14	NA	TRBJ1-3	NA	TGTGCCAGCAGCTCTCGAGATCGGGGAAACACCATATATTTT	CASSSRDRGNTIYF
TRBV2	15	NA	TRBJ1-1	NA	TGTGCCAGCAGTGTTTTCCCCGGGGTGAACACTGAAGCTTTCTTT	CASSVFPGVNTEAFF
TRBV29-1	16	TRBD1	TRBJ1-3	NA	TGCAGCGTTGCGTCCTCGACAGGGGTAGGAGGAAACACCATATATTTT	CSVASSTGVGGNTIYF
TRBV4-3	13	NA	TRBJ2-2	few	TGCGCCAGCAGCCAAATTTTCGGTGGGGAGCTGTTTTTT	CASSQIFGGELFF
TRBV7-2	15	NA	TRBJ1-5	NA	TGTGCCAGCAGCCCACTCAGGGGTAGCGATCAGCCCCAGCATTTT	CASSPLRGSDQPQHF
TRBV28	15	TRBD1	TRBJ1-2	NA	TGTGCCAGCAGCATGGGGGCAGGGGGGTACTATGGCTACACCTTC	CASSMGAGGYYGYTF
TRBV12-3/TRBV12-4	13	NA	TRBJ1-1	NA	TGTGCCAGCAGTTCGAGGGATTGGGGTGAAGCTTTCTTT	CASSSRDWGEAFF
TRBV21-1	17	NA	TRBJ1-4	once	TGTGCCAGCAGCATAATTCGAGACAGTTCAACTAATGAAAAACTGTTTTTT	CASSIIRDSSTNEKLFF
TRBV12-3/TRBV12-4	12	NA	TRBJ2-1	NA	TGTGCCAGCAGTTTGGACAGAAATGAGCAGTTCTTC	CASSLDRNEQFF
TRBV5-1	14	NA	TRBJ2-2	NA	TGCGCCAGCAGCCTAATTTGGGGGGCCGGGGAGCTGTTTTTT	CASSLIWGAGELFF
TRBV28	13	NA	TRBJ1-4	NA	TGTGCCAGCAGTTCCCATCGAGAGGAAAAACTGTTTTTT	CASSSHREEKLFF
TRBV6-5	13	NA	TRBJ1-1	NA	TGTGCCAGCAGTTACCAACAAAACACTGAAGCTTTCTTT	CASSYQQNTEAFF
TRBV7-2	15	NA	TRBJ2-3	NA	TGTGCCAGCAGCTTAGTTCGGGAAAGCACGGATACGCAGTATTTT	CASSLVRESTDTQYF
TRBV5-6	12	TRBD1	TRBJ1-1	NA	TGTGCCAGCGGACAGGGGCCCACTGAAGCTTTCTTT	CASGQGPTEAFF
TRBV11-2	12	NA	TRBJ1-1	NA	TGTGCCAGCAGCTTCAGGGGCACTGAAGCTTTCTTT	CASSFRGTEAFF
TRBV27	16	NA	TRBJ2-1	NA	TGTGCCAGCAGTTTAATCACTAGCCCTCCGGGGGATGAGCAGTTCTTC	CASSLITSPPGDEQFF
TRBV6-1	17	TRBD1	TRBJ1-6	NA	TGTGCCAGCAGTGAGGGGACAGGGTTCCTCGGGAATTCACCCCTCCACTTT	CASSEGTGFLGNSPLHF
TRBV19	12	NA	TRBJ2-2	NA	TGTGCCTTGACAGGGAACACCGGGGAGCTGTTTTTT	CALTGNTGELFF
TRBV19	13	NA	TRBJ2-5	NA	TGTGCCAGTAGTACTGGGAGGCGAGAGACCCAGTACTTC	CASSTGRRETQYF
TRBV28	16	NA	TRBJ1-3	NA	TGTGCCAGCAGTTCTCCGGCGGGGGCCATGAGGAACACCATATATTTT	CASSSPAGAMRNTIYF
TRBV3-1/TRBV3-2	14	NA	TRBJ1-5	NA	TGTGCCAGCAGCCAAGATCTAGTTGGTCAGCCCCAGCATTTT	CASSQDLVGQPQHF
TRBV20-1	11	NA	TRBJ2-7	NA	TGCAGTGCTACATTCCCCCACGAGCAGTACTTC	CSATFPHEQYF
TRBV2	15	TRBD1	TRBJ1-6	few	TGTGCCAGCAAGGACAGGGTTCCCTATAATTCACCCCTCCACTTT	CASKDRVPYNSPLHF
TRBV10-2	14	NA	TRBJ1-5	NA	TGCGCCAGCAGTGAAAGGACAGGCAATCAGCCCCAGCATTTT	CASSERTGNQPQHF
TRBV5-1	14	TRBD1	TRBJ1-3	once	TGCGCCAGCAGCTTACAGGGGACCGGAAACACCATATATTTT	CASSLQGTGNTIYF
TRBV28	13	NA	TRBJ2-3	NA	TGTGCCAGCAGTTTAACTAATGCGGATACGCAGTATTTT	CASSLTNADTQYF
TRBV7-2	13	NA	TRBJ2-1	NA	TGTGCCAGCAGCCCCGAAGAAGTTCGGGAGCAGTTCTTC	CASSPEEVREQFF